These 12 T cell receptor beta chains came from one sample sequenced in a study of T cell responses to AZD1222 COVID-19 vaccine. Clones were read by immunoSEQ multiplex PCR, and TCRdb kept only the in-frame ones, dropping some. The sample holds roughly 150,000 clones, approximately 89% seen once. Sample: peripheral blood, taken on day 0 of AZD1222 vaccination. These TCRs come from an adult in good health.

This chain links TRBV11-2 with TRBJ2-2; D not resolved. The CDR3 loop spans 16 amino acids. Germline V gives CDR1 SGHAT, CDR2 FQNNGV. Deletions cut 0 bases from V and 1 base from J, with 9 bases between. The CDR3: CASSLEGRRNTGELFF. Written as DNA, the CDR3 is TGTGCCAGCAGCTTAGAAGGGCGGAGGAACACCGGGGAGCTGTTTTTT.

The rearrangement links TRBV30 to TRBJ2-1; TRBD2 matches at 9 bases. Germline trimming cut 2 bases from V and 14 bases from J; bases unmatched to any gene: 7. This CDR3 has 12 amino acids. Germline CDR1 reads GTSNPN; CDR2 reads SVGIG (reference sequence). DNA of the CDR3: TGTGCCTGGAGTACTAGCGGGTCCAGGGAGTTCTTC. Translation gives CAWSTSGSREFF.

V is TRBV2 and J is TRBJ1-5; TRBD1 matches at 7 bases. This CDR3 contains 14 residues. V trimming: 3 bases; J trimming: 6 bases; junction bases outside the gene matches: 5. Germline-derived CDR1 and CDR2 are SNHLY and FYNNEI. In DNA form, the CDR3 reads TGTGCCAGCAGTGATAAGACAGGGAGTCAGCCCCAGCATTTT. Protein sequence: CASSDKTGSQPQHF.

This clone was counted a single time. The chain links TRBV6-5 to TRBJ2-1; possible D gene TRBD1, 5 bases. Trimming pared 11 bases from V and 9 bases from J, leaving 17 bases between. CDR1 is MNHEY and CDR2 is SVGAGI in the germline V gene. The CDR3 runs 12 residues. CDR3 in amino acids: CAFSSQGIEQFF. CDR3 DNA sequence: TGTGCCTTCAGTTCCCAGGGTATTGAGCAGTTCTTC.

The genes are TRBV7-9 and TRBJ2-7; a weak D match, TRBD1 (5 bases). This CDR3 has 13 residues. V was trimmed by 6 bases and J by 5 bases, leaving 14 bases between them. Looked up from germline, CDR1 is SEHNR and CDR2 is FQNEAQ (reference sequence). DNA for the CDR3: TGTGCCAGCAGAGCCAGGGTGACGGACGAGCAGTACTTC. As protein: CASRARVTDEQYF.

This chain joins TRBV19 and TRBJ1-5; TRBD1 agrees at 9 bases. There are 15 residues in the CDR3. In germline, CDR1 is LNHDA, CDR2 SQIVND (reference sequence). J was trimmed by 7 bases and V by 5 bases; bases with no gene match: 9. The CDR3 here is CASSVLGTGYQPQHF. In DNA form, the CDR3 reads TGTGCCAGTAGTGTCCTGGGGACAGGGTACCAGCCCCAGCATTTT. Using reference TRBV19 and TRBJ1-5 for the parts outside the CDR3, the full variable domain is DGGITQSPKYLFRKEGQNVTLSCEQNLNHDAMYWYRQDPGQGLRLIYYSQIVNDFQKGDIAEGYSVSREKKESFPLTVTSAQKNPTAFYLCASSVLGTGYQPQHFGDGTRLSIL.

The chain joins TRBV11-2 to TRBJ2-1; tentatively, D is TRBD2 (5 bases). Germline CDR1 and CDR2: SGHAT and FQNNGV. Trimming shortened V by 3 bases and J by 1 base, and 13 bases separated the two germline ends. CDR3 length: 16 residues. The CDR3 DNA sequence: TGTGCCAGCAGCTTCGGGCTCGCGGGTTCCTACAATGAGCAGTTCTTC. This codes for CASSFGLAGSYNEQFF.

The genes are TRBV30 and TRBJ1-6; D is unresolved. Germline CDR1 and CDR2: GTSNPN and SVGIG (reference sequence). This CDR3 has 15 amino acids. V lost 1 base and J lost 0, with 7 bases in between. In DNA, the CDR3 is TGTGCCTGGAGTGACATTGACTCCTATAATTCACCCCTCCACTTT. This codes for CAWSDIDSYNSPLHF.

The rearrangement joins TRBV6-6 to TRBJ1-1; 8 bases match TRBD1. J was trimmed by 5 bases and V by 2 bases; bases with no gene match: 10. The CDR3 totals 16 residues. Per the germline V gene, CDR1 is MNHNY and CDR2 is SVGAGI (reference sequence). The CDR3: CASSYRLFQGATEAFF. DNA for the CDR3: TGTGCCAGCAGTTACAGGCTCTTTCAGGGGGCTACTGAAGCTTTCTTT.

The rearrangement joins TRBV27 to TRBJ2-7; D not resolved. The V gene's germline CDR1 is MNHEY and CDR2 SMNVEV (reference sequence). This CDR3 has 14 residues. Trimming left V 3 bases short and J 0 bases short, with 9 bases between. The CDR3 loop reads CASSLSLSSYEQYF. CDR3 coding DNA: TGTGCCAGCAGTTTGTCCTTAAGCTCCTACGAGCAGTACTTC.

The rearrangement links TRBV7-9 to TRBJ2-7; D is perhaps TRBD1 or TRBD2 (5 bases each). The CDR3 has 13 amino acids. Per germline, CDR1 SEHNR and CDR2 FQNEAQ (reference sequence). V lost 5 bases and J lost 3, with 11 bases in between. The CDR3 sequence: CASSPGTHYEQYF. CDR3 DNA: TGTGCCAGCAGCCCGGGGACCCACTACGAGCAGTACTTC.

The chain links TRBV27 to TRBJ1-5; weak D call: TRBD1 (6 bases). Germline CDR1 MNHEY, CDR2 SMNVEV (reference sequence). This CDR3 spans 15 amino acids. Deletions cut 6 bases from V and 6 bases from J, with 18 bases between. The CDR3 reads CASSLNTGSGQPQHF. The CDR3 DNA follows: TGTGCCAGCAGCCTGAACACAGGGTCGGGTCAGCCCCAGCATTTT.